Sequencing of this TCR beta chain was carried out in a study of CD8 T cells in ankylosing spondylitis. General study points: Reactive arthritis synovial fluid and blood were previously reported to contain some motif variants. Characteristic of ankylosing spondylitis blood, it appeared, was a TCR beta motif comprising eight highly homologous variants. Researchers report that disease-linked clones proved CD8+ and relatively rare in peripheral blood. Matched synovial fluid from ankylosing spondylitis patients was reported to be enriched for disease-linked clones.

Library preparation for TCR beta used quantitative 5'-RACE with molecular barcodes. TCRdb reanalysed the 5' RACE reads using MiXCR and keeps one entry per CDR3 protein. The sample carries a few hundred thousand distinct CDR3 sequences, roughly a sixth recorded once. V lost 2 bases to trimming and J lost 7 bases, with 14 bases between them. This CDR3 region has 13 residues. The germline V gene has CDR1 DFQATT and CDR2 SNEGSKA (reference sequence). There are a few counts of this clonotype. The antigen is not known. The receptor was derived from a male donor with ankylosing spondylitis. Sequencing was carried out using blood, either unsorted or a sorted T cell fraction (not recorded which). The genes are TRBV20-1 and TRBJ1-2; maybe TRBD1 (6 bases). CDR3 in amino acids: CSARRGGARGYTF. Written as DNA, the CDR3 is TGCAGTGCTAGACGTGGGGGGGCGCGTGGCTACACCTTC.